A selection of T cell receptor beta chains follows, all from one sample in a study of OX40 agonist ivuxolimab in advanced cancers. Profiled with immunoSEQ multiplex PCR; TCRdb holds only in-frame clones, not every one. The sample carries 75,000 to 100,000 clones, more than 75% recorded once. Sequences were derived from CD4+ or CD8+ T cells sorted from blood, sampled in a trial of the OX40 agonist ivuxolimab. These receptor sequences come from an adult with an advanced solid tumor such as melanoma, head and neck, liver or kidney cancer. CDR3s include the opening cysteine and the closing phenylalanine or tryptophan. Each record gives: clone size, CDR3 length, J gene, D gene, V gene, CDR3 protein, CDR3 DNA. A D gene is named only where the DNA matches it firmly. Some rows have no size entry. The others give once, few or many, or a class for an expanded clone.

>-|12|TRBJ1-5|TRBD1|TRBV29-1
CSARDSNQPQHF
TGCAGCGCCCGGGACAGTAATCAGCCCCAGCATTTT
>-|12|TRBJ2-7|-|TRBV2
CASQQGFYEQYF
TGTGCCAGCCAACAAGGGTTCTACGAGCAGTACTTC
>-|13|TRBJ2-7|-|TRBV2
CASSAVPYLEQYF
TGTGCCAGCAGTGCCGTTCCCTATCTGGAGCAGTACTTC
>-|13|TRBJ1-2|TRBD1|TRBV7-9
CASSKDRADGYTF
TGTGCCAGCAGCAAGGACAGGGCCGATGGCTACACCTTC
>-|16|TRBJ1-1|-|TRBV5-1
CASSLAGGGFNTEAFF
TGCGCCAGCAGCTTGGCGGGTGGGGGTTTTAACACTGAAGCTTTCTTT
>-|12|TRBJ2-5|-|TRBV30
CAWTPLSETQYF
TGTGCCTGGACCCCCTTAAGTGAGACCCAGTACTTC
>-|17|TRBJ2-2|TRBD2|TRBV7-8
CASSRSGTLGGTGELFF
TGTGCCAGCAGCCGCTCGGGGACCCTCGGGGGGACCGGGGAGCTGTTTTTT
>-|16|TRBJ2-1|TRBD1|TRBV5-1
CASRPQGGAGGYEQFF
TGCGCCAGCAGACCCCAAGGGGGCGCCGGCGGCTATGAGCAGTTCTTC
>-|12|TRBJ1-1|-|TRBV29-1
CSANMQAGEAFF
TGCAGCGCTAATATGCAGGCGGGGGAAGCTTTCTTT
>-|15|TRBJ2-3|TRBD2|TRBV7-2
CASSYRTSGGDTQYF
TGTGCCAGCAGCTATAGGACTAGCGGGGGAGATACGCAGTATTTT
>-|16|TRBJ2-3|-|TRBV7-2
CASSLAGGGSTDTQYF
TGTGCCAGCAGCTTAGCCGGCGGGGGCTCCACAGATACGCAGTATTTT
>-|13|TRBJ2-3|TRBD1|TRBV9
CASRDRVTDTQYF
TGTGCCAGCAGGGACAGGGTCACAGATACGCAGTATTTT
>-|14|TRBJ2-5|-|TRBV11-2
CASSSVEGVETQYF
TGTGCCAGCAGCTCAGTTGAGGGTGTCGAGACCCAGTACTTC
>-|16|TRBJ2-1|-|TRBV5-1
CASSLGGEAYYNEQFF
TGCGCCAGCAGCTTAGGTGGAGAAGCCTATTACAATGAGCAGTTCTTC
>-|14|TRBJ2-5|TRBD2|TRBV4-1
CASSVREGGETQYF
TGCGCCAGCAGCGTTCGGGAGGGGGGGGAGACCCAGTACTTC
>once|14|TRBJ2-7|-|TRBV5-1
CASSLARGSNEQYF
TGCGCCAGCAGCTTGGCGAGGGGGTCGAACGAGCAGTACTTC
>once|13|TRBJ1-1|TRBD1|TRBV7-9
CASSSQGGTEAFF
TGTGCCAGCAGTTCACAGGGGGGCACTGAAGCTTTCTTT
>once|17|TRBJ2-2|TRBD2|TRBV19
CASSKGLAGGYTGELFF
TGTGCCAGTAGTAAAGGACTAGCGGGAGGCTACACCGGGGAGCTGTTTTTT
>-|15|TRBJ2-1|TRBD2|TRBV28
CASSPLAGGHNEQFF
TGTGCCAGCAGTCCACTAGCGGGGGGGCACAATGAGCAGTTCTTC
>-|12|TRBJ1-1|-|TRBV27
CASSSINTEAFF
TGTGCCAGCAGCTCAATAAACACTGAAGCTTTCTTT
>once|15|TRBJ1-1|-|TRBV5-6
CASSGTGTLNTEAFF
TGTGCCAGCAGCGGAACCGGGACATTGAACACTGAAGCTTTCTTT
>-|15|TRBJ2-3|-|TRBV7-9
CASSLGGHRADTQYF
TGTGCCAGCAGCTTAGGAGGACACCGGGCAGATACGCAGTATTTT
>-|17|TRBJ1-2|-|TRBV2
CASTSGGGIGIVYGYTF
TGTGCCAGCACTTCGGGGGGAGGTATCGGCATCGTATATGGCTACACCTTC
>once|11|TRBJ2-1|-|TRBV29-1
CSVEVYNEQFF
TGCAGCGTTGAAGTCTACAATGAGCAGTTCTTC
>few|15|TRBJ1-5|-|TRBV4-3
CASSQVIQGNQPQHF
TGCGCCAGCAGCCAAGTAATCCAGGGCAATCAGCCCCAGCATTTT
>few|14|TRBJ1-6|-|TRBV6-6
CASSSGQGFSPLHF
TGTGCCAGCAGTTCCGGACAAGGCTTCTCACCCCTCCACTTT
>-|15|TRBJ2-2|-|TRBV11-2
CASSPRGVGTGELFF
TGTGCCAGCAGCCCTAGGGGGGTGGGGACCGGGGAGCTGTTTTTT
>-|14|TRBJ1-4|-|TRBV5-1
CASSPGGANEKLFF
TGCGCCAGCAGCCCCGGGGGGGCTAATGAAAAACTGTTTTTT
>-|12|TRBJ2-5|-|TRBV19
CATGSLGETQYF
TGTGCCACGGGCTCCCTCGGGGAGACCCAGTACTTC
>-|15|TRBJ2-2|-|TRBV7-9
CASSPLTEYTGELFF
TGTGCCAGCAGCCCCCTGACGGAGTACACCGGGGAGCTGTTTTTT
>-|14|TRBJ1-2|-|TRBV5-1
CASSLAATEDGYTF
TGCGCCAGCAGCTTGGCCGCTACAGAGGATGGCTACACCTTC
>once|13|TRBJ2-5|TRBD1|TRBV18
CASSGDRQETQYF
TGTGCCAGCTCAGGGGACAGGCAAGAGACCCAGTACTTC
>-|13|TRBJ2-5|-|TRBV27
CASSLTPRETQYF
TGTGCCAGCAGTTTGACTCCCAGAGAGACCCAGTACTTC
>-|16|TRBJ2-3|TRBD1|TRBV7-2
CASSPGGQGFSDTQYF
TGTGCCAGCAGCCCCGGGGGACAGGGTTTTTCAGATACGCAGTATTTT
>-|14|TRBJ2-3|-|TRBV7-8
CASSLGGNADTQYF
TGTGCCAGCAGCTTGGGCGGGAACGCAGATACGCAGTATTTT
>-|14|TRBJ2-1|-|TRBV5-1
CATGGGQGGNEQFF
TGCGCCACTGGGGGAGGTCAGGGTGGCAATGAGCAGTTCTTC
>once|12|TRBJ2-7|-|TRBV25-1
CASSERSYEQYF
TGTGCCAGCAGTGAGCGCAGCTACGAGCAGTACTTC
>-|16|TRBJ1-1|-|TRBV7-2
CASSPSGTVPNTEAFF
TGTGCCAGCAGCCCCTCCGGGACGGTACCAAACACTGAAGCTTTCTTT
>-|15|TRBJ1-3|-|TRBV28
CASSLPLISAGTIYF
TGTGCCAGCAGTTTGCCCCTGATTTCGGCCGGCACCATATATTTT
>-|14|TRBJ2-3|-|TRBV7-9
CASSSIRAWDTQYF
TGTGCCAGCAGCTCCATCAGAGCATGGGATACGCAGTATTTT
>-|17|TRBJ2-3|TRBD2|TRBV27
CASSSPGLAGDWNTQYF
TGTGCCAGCAGTTCCCCGGGACTAGCGGGGGATTGGAATACGCAGTATTTT
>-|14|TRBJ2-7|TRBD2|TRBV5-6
CASSPGGPSYEQYF
TGTGCCAGCAGTCCGGGAGGGCCTTCCTACGAGCAGTACTTC
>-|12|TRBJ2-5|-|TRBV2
CASNGGEKTQYF
TGTGCCAGCAATGGTGGGGAGAAGACCCAGTACTTC
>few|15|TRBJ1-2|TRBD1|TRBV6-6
CASRPGTGGNGGYTF
TGTGCCAGCAGGCCCGGGACAGGGGGCAACGGTGGCTACACCTTC
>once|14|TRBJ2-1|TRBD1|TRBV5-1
CASSQGGQVNEQFF
TGCGCCAGCAGCCAAGGAGGACAGGTCAATGAGCAGTTCTTC
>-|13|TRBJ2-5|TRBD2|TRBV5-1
CASTRGVEETQYF
TGCGCCAGCACACGGGGGGTCGAAGAGACCCAGTACTTC
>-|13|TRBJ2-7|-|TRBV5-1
CASSPTPSYEQYF
TGCGCCAGCAGCCCCACGCCGTCCTACGAGCAGTACTTC
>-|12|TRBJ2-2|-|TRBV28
CASWGNTGELFF
TGTGCCAGCTGGGGCAACACCGGGGAGCTGTTTTTT